This T cell receptor beta chain was profiled in a study of T cells expressing NK-cell markers. The study's findings and limits: Dominant NKG2C+ clonotypes made up roughly 1.0-7.0% of CD8+ T cells in six donors.

CDR1 DFQATT and CDR2 SNEGSKA come from the germline V gene (reference sequence). The CDR3 sequence is 13 residues long. Comments on this clonotype: Its antigen is as yet unknown.

With the 5' RACE reads reprocessed, TCRdb shows one record per CDR3 protein and no DNA. Its table records some 410,000 distinct CDR3 sequences. Sequences were obtained from blood T cells: a sorted CD56 or NKG2C T cell subset, CD4+ or CD8+ T cells, or bulk PBMC T cells (not recorded which). The receptor's source is a woman between 18 and 70 years old in good health. This chain joins TRBV20-1 and TRBJ2-1; as DNA is missing, the TRBD2 call by TCRdb cannot be tested. CDR3 region: CSARVGGRGEQFF.